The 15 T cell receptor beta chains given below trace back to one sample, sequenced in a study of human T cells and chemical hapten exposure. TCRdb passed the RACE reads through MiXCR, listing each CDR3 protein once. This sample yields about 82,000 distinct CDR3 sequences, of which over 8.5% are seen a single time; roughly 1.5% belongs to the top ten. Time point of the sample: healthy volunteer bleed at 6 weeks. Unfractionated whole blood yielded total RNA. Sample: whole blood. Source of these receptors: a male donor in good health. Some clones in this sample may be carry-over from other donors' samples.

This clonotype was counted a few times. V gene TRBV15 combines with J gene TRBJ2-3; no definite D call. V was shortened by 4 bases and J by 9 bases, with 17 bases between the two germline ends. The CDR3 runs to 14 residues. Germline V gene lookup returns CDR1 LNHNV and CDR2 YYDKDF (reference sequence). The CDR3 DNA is TGTGCCACCAGCATGCCTTGGAGACCTCAAACGCAGTATTTT. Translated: CATSMPWRPQTQYF.

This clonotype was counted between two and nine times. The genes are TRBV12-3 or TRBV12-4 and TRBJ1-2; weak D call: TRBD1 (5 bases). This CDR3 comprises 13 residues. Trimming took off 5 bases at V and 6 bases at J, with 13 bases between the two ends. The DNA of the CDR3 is TGTGCCAGCAGTGCCGGGGGGAGAGATGGCTACACCTTC. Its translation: CASSAGGRDGYTF.

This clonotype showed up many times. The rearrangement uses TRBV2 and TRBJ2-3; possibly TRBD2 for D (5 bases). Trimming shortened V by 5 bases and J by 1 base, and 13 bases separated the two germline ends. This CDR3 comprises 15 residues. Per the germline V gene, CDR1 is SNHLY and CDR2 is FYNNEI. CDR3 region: CASSRGVGGTDTQYF. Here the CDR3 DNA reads TGTGCCAGCAGTCGGGGAGTAGGAGGCACAGATACGCAGTATTTT.

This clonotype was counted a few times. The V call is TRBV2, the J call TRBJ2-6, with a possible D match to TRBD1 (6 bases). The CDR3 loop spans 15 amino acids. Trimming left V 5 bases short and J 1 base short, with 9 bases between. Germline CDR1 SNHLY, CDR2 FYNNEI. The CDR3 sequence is CASSPQGSGANVLTF. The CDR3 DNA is TGTGCCAGCAGTCCACAGGGTTCTGGGGCCAACGTCCTGACTTTC.

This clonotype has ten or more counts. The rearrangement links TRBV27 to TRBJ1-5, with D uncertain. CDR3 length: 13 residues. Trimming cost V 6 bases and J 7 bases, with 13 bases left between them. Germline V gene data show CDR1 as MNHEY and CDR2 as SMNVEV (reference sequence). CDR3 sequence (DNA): TGTGCCAGCAGCCAACCCGGCATCCAGCCCCAGCATTTT. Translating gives CASSQPGIQPQHF.

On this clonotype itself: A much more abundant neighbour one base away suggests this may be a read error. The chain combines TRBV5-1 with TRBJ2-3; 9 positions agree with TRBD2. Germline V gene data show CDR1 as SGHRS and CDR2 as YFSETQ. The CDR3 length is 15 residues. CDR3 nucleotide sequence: TGCGCCAGCCTACCAATAGCGGGAGTTGCAGATGCGCAGTATTTT. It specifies CASLPIAGVADAQYF.

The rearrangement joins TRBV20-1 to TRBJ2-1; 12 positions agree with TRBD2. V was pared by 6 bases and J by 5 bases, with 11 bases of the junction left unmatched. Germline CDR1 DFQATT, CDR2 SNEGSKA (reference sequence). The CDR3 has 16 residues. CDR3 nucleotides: TGCAGTGCCACAGACGCGACTAGCGGGAGCCACAATGAGCAGTTCTTC. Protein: CSATDATSGSHNEQFF.

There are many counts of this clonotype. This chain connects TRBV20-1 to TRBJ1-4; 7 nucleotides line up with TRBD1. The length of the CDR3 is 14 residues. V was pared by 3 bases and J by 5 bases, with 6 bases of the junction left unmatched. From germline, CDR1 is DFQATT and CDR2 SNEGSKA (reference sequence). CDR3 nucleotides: TGCAGTGCTAGTCCGACAGGGAGGAATGAAAAACTGTTTTTT. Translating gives CSASPTGRNEKLFF.

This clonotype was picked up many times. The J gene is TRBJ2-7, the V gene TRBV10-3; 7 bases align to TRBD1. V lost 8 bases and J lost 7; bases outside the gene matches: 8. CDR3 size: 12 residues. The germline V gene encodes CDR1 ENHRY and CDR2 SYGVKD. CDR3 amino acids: CAIGQASGEQYF. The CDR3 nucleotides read TGTGCCATCGGACAGGCCTCCGGGGAGCAGTACTTC.

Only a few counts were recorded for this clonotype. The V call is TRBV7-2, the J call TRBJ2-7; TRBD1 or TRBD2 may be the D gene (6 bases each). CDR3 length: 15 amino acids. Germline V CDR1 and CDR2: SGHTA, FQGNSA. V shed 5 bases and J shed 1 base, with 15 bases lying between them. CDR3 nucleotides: TGTGCCAGCAGCCCCGGGGGCGGACGGTCCTACGAGCAGTACTTC. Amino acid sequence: CASSPGGGRSYEQYF.

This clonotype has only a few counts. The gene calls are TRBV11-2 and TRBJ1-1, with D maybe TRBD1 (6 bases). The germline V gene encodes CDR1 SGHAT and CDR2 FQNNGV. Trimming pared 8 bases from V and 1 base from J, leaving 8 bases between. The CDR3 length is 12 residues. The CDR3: CASQQGNTEAFF. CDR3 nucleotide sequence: TGTGCCAGCCAACAGGGGAACACTGAAGCTTTCTTT.

The CDR3 loop is CASSYLSQAGEWEKLFF. The CDR3 nucleotides are TGTGCCAGCAGTTACCTCTCGCAGGCCGGGGAATGGGAAAAACTGTTTTTT. The chain carries TRBV6-5 and TRBJ1-4; D gene ambiguous. Trimming cost V 2 bases and J 8 bases, with 21 bases left between them. The CDR3 totals 17 residues. The germline V gene encodes CDR1 MNHEY and CDR2 SVGAGI.

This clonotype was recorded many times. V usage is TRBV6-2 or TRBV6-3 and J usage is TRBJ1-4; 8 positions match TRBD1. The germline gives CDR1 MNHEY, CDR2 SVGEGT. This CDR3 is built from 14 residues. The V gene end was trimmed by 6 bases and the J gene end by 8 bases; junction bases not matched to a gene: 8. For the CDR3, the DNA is TGTGCCAGCAGAGGACAGGGCGAGGAAGAAAAACTGTTTTTT. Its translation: CASRGQGEEEKLFF.

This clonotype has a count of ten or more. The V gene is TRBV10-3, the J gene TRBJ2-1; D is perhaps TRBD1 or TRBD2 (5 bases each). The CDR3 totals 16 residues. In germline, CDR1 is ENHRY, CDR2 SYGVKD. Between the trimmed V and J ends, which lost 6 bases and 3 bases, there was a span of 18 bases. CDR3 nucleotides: TGTGCCATCAGAGGGGAGCATGAGCTGAACTACAATGAGCAGTTCTTC. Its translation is CAIRGEHELNYNEQFF.

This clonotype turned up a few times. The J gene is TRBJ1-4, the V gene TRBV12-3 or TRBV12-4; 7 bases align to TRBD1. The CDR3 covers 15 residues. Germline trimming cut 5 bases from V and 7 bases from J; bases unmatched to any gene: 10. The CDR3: CASSGIQGEGEKLFF. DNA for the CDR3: TGTGCCAGCAGTGGGATTCAGGGGGAAGGTGAAAAACTGTTTTTT.